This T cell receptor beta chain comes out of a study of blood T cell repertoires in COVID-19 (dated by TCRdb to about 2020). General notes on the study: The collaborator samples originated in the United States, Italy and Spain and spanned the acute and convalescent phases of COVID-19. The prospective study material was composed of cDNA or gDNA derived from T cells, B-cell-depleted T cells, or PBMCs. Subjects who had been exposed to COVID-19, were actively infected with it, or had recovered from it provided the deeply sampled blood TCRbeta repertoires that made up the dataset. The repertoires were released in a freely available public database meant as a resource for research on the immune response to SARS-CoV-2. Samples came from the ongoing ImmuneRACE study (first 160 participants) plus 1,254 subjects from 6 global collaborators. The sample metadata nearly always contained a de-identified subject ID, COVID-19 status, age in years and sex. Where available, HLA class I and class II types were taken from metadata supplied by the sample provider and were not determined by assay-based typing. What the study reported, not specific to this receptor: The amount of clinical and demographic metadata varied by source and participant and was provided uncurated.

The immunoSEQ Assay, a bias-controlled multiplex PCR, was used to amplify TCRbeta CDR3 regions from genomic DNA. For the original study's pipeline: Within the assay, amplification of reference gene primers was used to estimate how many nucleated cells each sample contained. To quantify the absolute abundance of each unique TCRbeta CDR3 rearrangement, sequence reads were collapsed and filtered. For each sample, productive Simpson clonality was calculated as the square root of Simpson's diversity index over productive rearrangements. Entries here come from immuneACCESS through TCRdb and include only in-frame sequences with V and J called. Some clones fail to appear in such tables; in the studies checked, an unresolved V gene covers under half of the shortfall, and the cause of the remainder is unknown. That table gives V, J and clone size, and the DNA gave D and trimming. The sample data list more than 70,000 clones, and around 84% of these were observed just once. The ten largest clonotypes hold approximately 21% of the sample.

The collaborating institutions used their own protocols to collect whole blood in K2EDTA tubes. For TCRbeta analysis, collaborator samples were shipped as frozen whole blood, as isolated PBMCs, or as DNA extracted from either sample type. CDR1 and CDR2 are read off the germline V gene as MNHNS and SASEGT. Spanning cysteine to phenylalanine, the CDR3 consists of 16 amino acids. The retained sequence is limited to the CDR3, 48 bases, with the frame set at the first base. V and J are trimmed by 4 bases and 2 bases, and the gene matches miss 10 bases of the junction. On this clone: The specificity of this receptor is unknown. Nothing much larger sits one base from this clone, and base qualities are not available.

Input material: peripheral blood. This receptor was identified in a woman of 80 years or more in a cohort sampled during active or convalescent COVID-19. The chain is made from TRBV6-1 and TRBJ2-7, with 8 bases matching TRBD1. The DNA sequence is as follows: TGTGCCAGCAGTGGGGGACGAGGACAGGGAGCCTACGAGCAGTACTTC. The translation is CASSGGRGQGAYEQYF.